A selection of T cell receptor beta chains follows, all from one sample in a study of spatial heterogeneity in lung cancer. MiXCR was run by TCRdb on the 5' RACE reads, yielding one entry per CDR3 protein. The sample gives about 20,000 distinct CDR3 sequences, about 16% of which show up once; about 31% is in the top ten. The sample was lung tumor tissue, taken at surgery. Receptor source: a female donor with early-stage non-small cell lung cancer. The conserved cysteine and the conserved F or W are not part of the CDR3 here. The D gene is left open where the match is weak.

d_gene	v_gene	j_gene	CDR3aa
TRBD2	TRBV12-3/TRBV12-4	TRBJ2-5	ASSWEREDGTQY
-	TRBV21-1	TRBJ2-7	ASSNPRGPHEQY
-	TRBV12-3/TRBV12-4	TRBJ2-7	ASSGVKQY
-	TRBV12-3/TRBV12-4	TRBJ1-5	ASSSGGGQGNQPQH
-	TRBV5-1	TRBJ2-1	ASSLAGQRNNEQF
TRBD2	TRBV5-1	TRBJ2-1	ASSLTSGREDEQF
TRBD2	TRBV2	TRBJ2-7	ASSARTSVSYEQY
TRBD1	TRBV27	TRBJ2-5	ASSLLTGQQETQY
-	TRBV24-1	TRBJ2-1	ATSDRGNEQF
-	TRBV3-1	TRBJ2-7	ASSRGSNYEQY
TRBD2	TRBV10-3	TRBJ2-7	AISDYRLAGRGYEQY
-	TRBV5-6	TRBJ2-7	ASSLEVGRQY
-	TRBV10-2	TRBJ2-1	ASSAVRTYNEQF
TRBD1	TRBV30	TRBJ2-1	AWSLGTGSYNEQF
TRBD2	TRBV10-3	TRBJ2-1	AISESGLAGVKDEQF
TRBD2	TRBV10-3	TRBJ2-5	AISLSGSGETQY
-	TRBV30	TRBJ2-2	AWSVTATGELF
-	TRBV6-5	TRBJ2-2	ASSYSAGELF
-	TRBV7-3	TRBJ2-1	ASSSQGGEIHNEQF
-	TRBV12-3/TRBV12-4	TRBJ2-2	ASSLWGRGTGELF
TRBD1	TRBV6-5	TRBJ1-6	ASSPGTGTSPLH
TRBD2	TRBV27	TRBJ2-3	ASSLPGTSHLTQY
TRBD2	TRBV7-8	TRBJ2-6	ASSRGAGANVLT
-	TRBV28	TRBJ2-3	ASRPGGSTDTQY
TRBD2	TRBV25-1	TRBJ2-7	ASSVSGLDSSEQY
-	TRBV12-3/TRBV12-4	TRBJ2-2	ASSPGMTSTGELF
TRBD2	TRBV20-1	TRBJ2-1	SATRLAGGDDSEQF
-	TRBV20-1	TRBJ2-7	SAREHIDGRSYEQY
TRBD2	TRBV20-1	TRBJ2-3	SAFLAGTFTDTQY
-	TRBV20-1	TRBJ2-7	SARVGGVGYEQY
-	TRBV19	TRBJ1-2	ASSPTGGGGYT
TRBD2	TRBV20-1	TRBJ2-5	SAWTGGDQETQY